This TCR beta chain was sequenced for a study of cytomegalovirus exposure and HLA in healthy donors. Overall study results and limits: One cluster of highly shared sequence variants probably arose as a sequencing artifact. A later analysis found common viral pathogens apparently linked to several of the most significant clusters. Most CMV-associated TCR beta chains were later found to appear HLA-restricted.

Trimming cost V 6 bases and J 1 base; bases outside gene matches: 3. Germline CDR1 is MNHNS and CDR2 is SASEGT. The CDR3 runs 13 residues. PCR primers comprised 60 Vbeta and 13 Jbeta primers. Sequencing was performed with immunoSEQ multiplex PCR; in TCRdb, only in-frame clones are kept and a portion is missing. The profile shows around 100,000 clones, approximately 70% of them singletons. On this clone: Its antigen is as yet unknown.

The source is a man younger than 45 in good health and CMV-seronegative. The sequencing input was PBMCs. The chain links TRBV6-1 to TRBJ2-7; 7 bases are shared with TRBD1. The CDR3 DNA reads TGTGCCAGCAGAATACAGGGGTCCTACGAGCAGTACTTC. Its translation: CASRIQGSYEQYF.